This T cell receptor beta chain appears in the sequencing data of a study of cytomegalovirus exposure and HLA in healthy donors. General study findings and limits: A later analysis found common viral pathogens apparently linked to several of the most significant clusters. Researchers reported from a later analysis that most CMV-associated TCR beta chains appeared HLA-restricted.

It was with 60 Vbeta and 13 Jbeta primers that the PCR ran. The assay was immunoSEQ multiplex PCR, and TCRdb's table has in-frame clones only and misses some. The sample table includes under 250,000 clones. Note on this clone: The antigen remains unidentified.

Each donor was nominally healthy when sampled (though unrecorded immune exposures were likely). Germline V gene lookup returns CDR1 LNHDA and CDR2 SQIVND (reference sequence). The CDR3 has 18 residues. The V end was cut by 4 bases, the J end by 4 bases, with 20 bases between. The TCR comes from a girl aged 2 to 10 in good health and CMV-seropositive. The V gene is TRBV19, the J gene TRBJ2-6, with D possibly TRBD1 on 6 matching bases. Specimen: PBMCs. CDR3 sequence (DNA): TGTGCCAGTAGTACCCCAGGCCATACAGGGATCGGGGCCAACGTCCTGACTTTC. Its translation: CASSTPGHTGIGANVLTF.